Shown below are 15 T cell receptor beta chains from a single sample sequenced in a study of CD8+ T cells in alopecia areata. Sequencing used cDNA as its template, made by extracting RNA and reverse transcribing it. The protocol was immunoSEQ multiplex PCR, while the TCRdb copy is restricted to in-frame clones and leaves out a portion. The sample contains roughly 150,000 clones, approximately 60% of which appear only once. Sequencing input: CD4+ T cells sorted from blood. The receptors stem from a human donor in good health.

As concerns this clone: In the same sample, other DNA sequences code for this CDR3. CDR3 nucleotide sequence: TGCAGCGTGGGCACAGATACGCAGTATTTT. It codes for CSVGTDTQYF. This rearrangement joins TRBV29-1 to TRBJ2-3; D is unclear. The germline V gene encodes CDR1 SQVTM and CDR2 ANQGSEA. The germline V and J ends were trimmed by 6 bases and 1 base, with 2 bases remaining between them. The CDR3 has 10 amino acids.

This clone was counted between two and nine times. The J gene is TRBJ2-3, the V gene TRBV5-1; D could derive from TRBD1 or TRBD2 (5 bases each). This CDR3 comprises 14 residues. Germline lookup yields CDR1 SGHRS and CDR2 YFSETQ. V was clipped by 4 bases and J by 1 base, with 10 bases between them. The CDR3 bases are TGCGCCAGCAGCCTCGGGGCCCGCACAGATACGCAGTATTTT. Translated, it gives CASSLGARTDTQYF. The whole variable domain, remainder taken from reference TRBV5-1 and TRBJ2-3, is KAGVTQTPRYLIKTRGQQVTLSCSPISGHRSVSWYQQTPGQGLQFLFEYFSETQRNKGNFPGRFSGRQFSNSRSEMNVSTLELGDSALYLCASSLGARTDTQYFGPGTRLTVL.

The chain uses TRBV6-5 and TRBJ2-2; D is unresolved. The CDR3 extends over 15 amino acids. Per the germline V gene, CDR1 is MNHEY and CDR2 is SVGAGI. Trimming left V 0 bases short and J 8 bases short, with 13 bases between. The CDR3 coding sequence is TGTGCCAGCAGTTACTCAGGGTCCTCCAGGGGGGAGCTGTTTTTT. Residues: CASSYSGSSRGELFF.

The chain joins TRBV27 to TRBJ2-3; D gene ambiguous. The CDR3 spans 13 residues. CDR1 is MNHEY and CDR2 is SMNVEV in the germline V gene (reference sequence). V lost 5 bases to trimming and J lost 2 bases, with 8 bases between them. The DNA of the CDR3 is TGTGCCAGCAGTCGGCTTAACACAGATACGCAGTATTTT. This encodes CASSRLNTDTQYF.

This chain joins TRBV15 and TRBJ2-3; no firm D call. The CDR3 has 13 residues. Trimming took 1 base from V and 1 from J, leaving 3 bases between them. CDR1 LNHNV and CDR2 YYDKDF come from the germline V gene (reference sequence). CDR3 coding DNA: TGTGCCACCAGCAGAGTTGGCACAGATACGCAGTATTTT. Translated, it gives CATSRVGTDTQYF.

This clone showed up just a few times. This chain links TRBV5-1 with TRBJ2-1; tentatively, D is TRBD1 (5 bases). The CDR3 spans 15 residues. V was cut by 1 base and J by 7 bases, with 15 bases left in between. Germline assignment: CDR1 SGHRS and CDR2 YFSETQ. The CDR3 bases are TGCGCCAGCAGCTTGTTAGCAGGGCAAGGGAATGAGCAGTTCTTC. This codes for CASSLLAGQGNEQFF.

The chain has TRBV30 and TRBJ1-5, with TRBD1 as a possible D gene (6 bases). V shed 1 base and J shed 4 bases, with 14 bases lying between them. Germline V gene sequence: CDR1 GTSNPN, CDR2 SVGIG (reference sequence). The CDR3 has 15 residues. CDR3 sequence reads: CAWSATGTRNQPQHF. CDR3 nucleotides: TGTGCCTGGAGTGCTACAGGGACAAGAAATCAGCCCCAGCATTTT.

This chain uses TRBV7-3 with TRBJ1-1, with 7 positions matching TRBD1. CDR3 length: 14 amino acids. V shed 5 bases and J 1 base; nucleotides not matched to a gene: 4. CDR1 SGHTA and CDR2 FQGTGA come from the germline V gene. This CDR3 reads CASSAQGTNTEAFF. The CDR3, as DNA: TGTGCCAGCAGCGCACAGGGGACGAACACTGAAGCTTTCTTT.

This rearrangement joins TRBV30 to TRBJ2-3; 7 bases line up with TRBD1. This CDR3 is 12 amino acids long. Per germline, CDR1 GTSNPN and CDR2 SVGIG (reference sequence). V lost 0 bases to trimming and J lost 6 bases; unmatched junction nucleotides: 0. The CDR3 DNA is TGTGCCTGGAGTGTACAGGGGGATACGCAGTATTTT. This translates into CAWSVQGDTQYF.

The chain is built from TRBV7-3 and TRBJ1-5; D call uncertain. The CDR3 spans 16 residues. The V gene's germline CDR1 is SGHTA and CDR2 FQGTGA. The ends were cut back, 5 bases at V and 3 bases at J, with 17 bases in the middle. CDR3 region: CASSPLTREPNQPQHF. The CDR3 DNA is TGTGCCAGCAGCCCTTTGACCCGAGAACCCAATCAGCCCCAGCATTTT.

The rearrangement uses TRBV27 and TRBJ2-1; no firm D call. Per germline, CDR1 MNHEY and CDR2 SMNVEV (reference sequence). The CDR3 is 13 amino acids. Trimming pared 6 bases from V and 4 bases from J, leaving 10 bases between. The CDR3 coding sequence is TGTGCCAGCAGGGGAACTGGTTACAATGAGCAGTTCTTC. Its translation: CASRGTGYNEQFF.

This clone was seen a few times. The chain combines TRBV2 with TRBJ2-7; TRBD1 or TRBD2 may be the D gene (5 bases each). This CDR3 spans 13 amino acids. With 7 bases removed from V and 0 bases from J, the gap between germline ends came to 10 bases. In germline, CDR1 is SNHLY, CDR2 FYNNEI. In DNA, the CDR3 is TGTGCCAGCAACCGGGACCCCTCCTACGAGCAGTACTTC. It translates to CASNRDPSYEQYF.

The V call is TRBV4-2, the J call TRBJ2-1; 11 bases agree with TRBD2. Germline CDR1 reads LGHNA; CDR2 reads YNFKEQ. V trimming: 3 bases; J trimming: 12 bases; junction bases outside the gene matches: 4. CDR3 length: 13 residues. The CDR3 DNA follows: TGTGCCAGCAGCCAGGGACTAGCGGTCGGGCAGTTCTTC. Protein sequence: CASSQGLAVGQFF.

The rearrangement links TRBV25-1 to TRBJ1-4, with D hard to call. Germline CDR1 reads MGHDK; CDR2 reads SYGVNS. The CDR3 covers 14 residues. Trimming took off 1 base at V and 6 bases at J, with 9 bases between the two ends. CDR3 coding DNA: TGTGCCAGCAGTGAATTCTGGGCGGATGAAAAACTGTTTTTT. It codes for CASSEFWADEKLFF.

This clone was seen a few times. The chain carries TRBV4-1 and TRBJ1-5, with 7 nucleotides matching TRBD1. Trimming cost V 1 base and J 2 bases; bases outside gene matches: 2. The CDR3 is 15 amino acids. In germline, CDR1 is MGHRA, CDR2 YSYEKL. CDR3 DNA: TGCGCCAGCAGCCAAGGGCAGGGGGGCAATCAGCCCCAGCATTTT. The encoded protein is CASSQGQGGNQPQHF.